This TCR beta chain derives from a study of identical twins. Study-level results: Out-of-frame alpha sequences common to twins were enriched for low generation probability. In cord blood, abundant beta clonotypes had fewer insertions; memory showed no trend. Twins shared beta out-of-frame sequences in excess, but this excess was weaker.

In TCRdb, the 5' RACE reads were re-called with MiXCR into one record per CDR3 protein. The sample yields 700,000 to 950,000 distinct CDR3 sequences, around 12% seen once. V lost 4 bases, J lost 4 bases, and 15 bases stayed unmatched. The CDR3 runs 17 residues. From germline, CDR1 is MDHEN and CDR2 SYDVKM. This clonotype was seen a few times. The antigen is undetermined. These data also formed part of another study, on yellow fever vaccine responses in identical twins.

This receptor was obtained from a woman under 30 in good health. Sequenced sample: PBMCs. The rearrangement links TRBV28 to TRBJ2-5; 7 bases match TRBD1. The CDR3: CASSSLPYKGAGETQYF. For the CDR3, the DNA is TGTGCCAGCAGTTCTCTCCCCTACAAGGGGGCTGGAGAGACCCAGTACTTC. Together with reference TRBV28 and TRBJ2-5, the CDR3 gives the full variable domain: DVKVTQSSRYLVKRTGEKVFLECVQDMDHENMFWYRQDPGLGLRLIYFSYDVKMKEKGDIPEGYSVSREKKERFSLILESASTNQTSMYLCASSSLPYKGAGETQYFGPGTRLLVL.